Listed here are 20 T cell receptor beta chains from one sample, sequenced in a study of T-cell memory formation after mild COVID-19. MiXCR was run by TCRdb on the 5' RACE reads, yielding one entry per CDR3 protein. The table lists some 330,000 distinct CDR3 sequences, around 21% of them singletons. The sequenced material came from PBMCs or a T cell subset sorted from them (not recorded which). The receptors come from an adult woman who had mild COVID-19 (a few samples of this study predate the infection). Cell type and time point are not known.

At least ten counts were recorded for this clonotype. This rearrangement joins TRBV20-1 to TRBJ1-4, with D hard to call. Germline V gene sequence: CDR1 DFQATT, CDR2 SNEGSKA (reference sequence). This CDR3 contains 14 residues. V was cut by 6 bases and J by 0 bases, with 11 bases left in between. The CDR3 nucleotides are TGCAGTGCCTTATCGACAACAACTAATGAAAAACTGTTTTTT. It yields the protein CSALSTTTNEKLFF.

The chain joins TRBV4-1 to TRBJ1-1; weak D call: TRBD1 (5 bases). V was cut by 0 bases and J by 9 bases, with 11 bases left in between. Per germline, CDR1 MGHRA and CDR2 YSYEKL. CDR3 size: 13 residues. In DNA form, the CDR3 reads TGCGCCAGCAGCCAAGACTCCGGGACGAAAGCTTTCTTT. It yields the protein CASSQDSGTKAFF.

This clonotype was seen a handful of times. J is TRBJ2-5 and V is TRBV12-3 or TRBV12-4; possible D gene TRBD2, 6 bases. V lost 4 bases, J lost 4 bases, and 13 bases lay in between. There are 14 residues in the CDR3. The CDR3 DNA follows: TGTGCCAGCAGTTCCGGGGGAGTAGTAGAGACCCAGTACTTC. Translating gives CASSSGGVVETQYF.

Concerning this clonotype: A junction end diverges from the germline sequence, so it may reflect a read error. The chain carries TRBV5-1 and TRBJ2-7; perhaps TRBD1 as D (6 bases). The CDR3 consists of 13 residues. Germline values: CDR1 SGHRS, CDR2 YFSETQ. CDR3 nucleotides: TGTGCCAGCAGCTTTGGACAGACCTACGAGCAGTACTTC. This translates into CASSFGQTYEQYF.

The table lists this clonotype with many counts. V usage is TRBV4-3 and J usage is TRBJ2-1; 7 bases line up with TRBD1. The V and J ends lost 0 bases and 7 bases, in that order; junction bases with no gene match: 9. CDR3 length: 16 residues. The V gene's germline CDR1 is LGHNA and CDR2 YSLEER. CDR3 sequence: CASSQDRQGVFNEQFF. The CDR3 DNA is TGCGCCAGCAGCCAAGACCGACAGGGAGTTTTTAATGAGCAGTTCTTC.

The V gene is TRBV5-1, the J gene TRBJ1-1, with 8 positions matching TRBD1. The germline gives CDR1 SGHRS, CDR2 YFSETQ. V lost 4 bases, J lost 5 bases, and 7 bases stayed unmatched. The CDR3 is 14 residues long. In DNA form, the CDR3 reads TGCGCCAGCAGCACGGACAGGGTTGAGACTGAAGCTTTCTTT. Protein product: CASSTDRVETEAFF. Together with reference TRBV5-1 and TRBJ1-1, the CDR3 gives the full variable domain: KAGVTQTPRYLIKTRGQQVTLSCSPISGHRSVSWYQQTPGQGLQFLFEYFSETQRNKGNFPGRFSGRQFSNSRSEMNVSTLELGDSALYLCASSTDRVETEAFFGQGTRLTVV.

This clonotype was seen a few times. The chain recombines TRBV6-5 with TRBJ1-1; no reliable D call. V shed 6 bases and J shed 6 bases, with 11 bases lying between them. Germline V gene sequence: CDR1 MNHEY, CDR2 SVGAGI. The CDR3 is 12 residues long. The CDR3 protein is CASSRNQAEAFF. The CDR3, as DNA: TGTGCCAGCAGCCGGAATCAGGCTGAAGCTTTCTTT.

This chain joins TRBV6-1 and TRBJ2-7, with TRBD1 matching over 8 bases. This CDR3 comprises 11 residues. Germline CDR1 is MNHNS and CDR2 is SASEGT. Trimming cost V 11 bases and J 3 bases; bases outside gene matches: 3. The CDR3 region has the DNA TGTGCCGTCGGACAGGGCTACGAGCAGTACTTC. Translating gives CAVGQGYEQYF.

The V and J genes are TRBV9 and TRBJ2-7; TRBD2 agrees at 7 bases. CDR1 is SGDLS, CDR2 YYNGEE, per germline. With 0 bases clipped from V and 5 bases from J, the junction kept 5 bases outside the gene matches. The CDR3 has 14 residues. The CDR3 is CASSVDLGRNEQYF. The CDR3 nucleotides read TGTGCCAGCAGCGTAGACCTCGGGAGGAACGAGCAGTACTTC. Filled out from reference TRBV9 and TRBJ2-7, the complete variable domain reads DSGVTQTPKHLITATGQRVTLRCSPRSGDLSVYWYQQSLDQGLQFLIQYYNGEERAKGNILERFSAQQFPDLHSELNLSSLELGDSALYFCASSVDLGRNEQYFGPGTRLTVT.

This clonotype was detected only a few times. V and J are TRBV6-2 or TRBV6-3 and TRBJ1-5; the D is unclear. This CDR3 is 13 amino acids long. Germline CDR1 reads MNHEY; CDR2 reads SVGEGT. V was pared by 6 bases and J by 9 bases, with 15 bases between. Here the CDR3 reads CASSLLTSWPQHF. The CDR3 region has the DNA TGTGCCAGCAGCTTACTTACATCCTGGCCCCAGCATTTT.

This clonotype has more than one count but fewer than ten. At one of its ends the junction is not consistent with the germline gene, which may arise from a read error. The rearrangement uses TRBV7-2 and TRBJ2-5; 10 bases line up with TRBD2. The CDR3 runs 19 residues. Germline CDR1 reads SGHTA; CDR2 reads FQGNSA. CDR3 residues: CASSLGSGGASFVQGTQYF. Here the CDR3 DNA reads TGTGCCAGCAGCTTAGGCAGCGGGGGGGCCTCTTTCGTCCAAGGGACCCAGTACTTC.

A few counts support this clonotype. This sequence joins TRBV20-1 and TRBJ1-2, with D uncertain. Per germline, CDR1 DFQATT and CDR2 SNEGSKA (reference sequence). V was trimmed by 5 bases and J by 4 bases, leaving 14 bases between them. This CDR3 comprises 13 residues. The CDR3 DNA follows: TGCAGTGCTTCGTCGTCTAGGACCTATGGCTACACCTTC. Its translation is CSASSSRTYGYTF.

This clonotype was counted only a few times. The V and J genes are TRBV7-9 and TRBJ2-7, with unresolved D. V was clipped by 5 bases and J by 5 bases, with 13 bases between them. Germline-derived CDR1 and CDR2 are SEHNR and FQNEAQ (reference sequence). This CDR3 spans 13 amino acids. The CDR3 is CASSLGPLHEQYF. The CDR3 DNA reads TGTGCCAGCAGCCTCGGCCCGTTGCACGAGCAGTACTTC.

The CDR3 sequence is CASSGDLYEQYF. The CDR3 DNA sequence: TGTGCCAGCAGTGGCGACTTGTACGAGCAGTACTTC. The chain joins TRBV6-1 to TRBJ2-7; D remains unclear. CDR1 and CDR2 (germline): MNHNS, SASEGT. This CDR3 comprises 12 residues. Trimming pared 4 bases from V and 4 bases from J, leaving 8 bases between.

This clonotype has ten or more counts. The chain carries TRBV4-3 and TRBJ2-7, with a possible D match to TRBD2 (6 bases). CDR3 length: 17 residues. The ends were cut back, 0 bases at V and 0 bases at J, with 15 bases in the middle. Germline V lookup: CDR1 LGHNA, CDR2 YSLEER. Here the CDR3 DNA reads TGCGCCAGCAGCCAAGAGGTTATCGGCGGGGCCTCCTACGAGCAGTACTTC. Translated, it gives CASSQEVIGGASYEQYF.

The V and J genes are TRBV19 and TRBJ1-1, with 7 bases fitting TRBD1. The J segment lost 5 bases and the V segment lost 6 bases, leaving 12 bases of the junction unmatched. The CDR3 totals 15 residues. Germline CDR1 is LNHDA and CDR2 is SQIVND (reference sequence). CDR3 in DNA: TGTGCCAGTAGCCGTAGGGTCGTACAGGGGACTGAAGCTTTCTTT. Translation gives CASSRRVVQGTEAFF. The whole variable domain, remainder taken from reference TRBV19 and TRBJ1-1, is DGGITQSPKYLFRKEGQNVTLSCEQNLNHDAMYWYRQDPGQGLRLIYYSQIVNDFQKGDIAEGYSVSREKKESFPLTVTSAQKNPTAFYLCASSRRVVQGTEAFFGQGTRLTVV.

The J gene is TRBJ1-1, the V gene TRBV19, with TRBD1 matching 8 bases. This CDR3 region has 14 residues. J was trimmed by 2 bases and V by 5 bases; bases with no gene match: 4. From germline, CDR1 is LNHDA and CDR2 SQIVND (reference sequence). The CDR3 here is CASSFDRGNTEAFF. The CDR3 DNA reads TGTGCCAGTAGTTTTGACAGGGGTAACACTGAAGCTTTCTTT.

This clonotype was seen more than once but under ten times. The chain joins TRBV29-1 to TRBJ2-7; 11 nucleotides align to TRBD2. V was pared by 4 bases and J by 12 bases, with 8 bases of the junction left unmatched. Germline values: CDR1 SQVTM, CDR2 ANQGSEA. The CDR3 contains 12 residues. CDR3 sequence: CSVGGLAGGLYF. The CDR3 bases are TGCAGCGTTGGCGGGCTAGCGGGAGGTCTGTACTTC.

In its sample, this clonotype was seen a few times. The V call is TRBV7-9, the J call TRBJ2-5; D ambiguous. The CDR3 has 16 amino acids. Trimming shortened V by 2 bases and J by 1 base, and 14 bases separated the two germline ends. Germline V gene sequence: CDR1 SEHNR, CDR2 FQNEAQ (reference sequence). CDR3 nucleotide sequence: TGTGCCAGCAGCTTACCCACCTTCACCGTCCAAGAGACCCAGTACTTC. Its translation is CASSLPTFTVQETQYF.

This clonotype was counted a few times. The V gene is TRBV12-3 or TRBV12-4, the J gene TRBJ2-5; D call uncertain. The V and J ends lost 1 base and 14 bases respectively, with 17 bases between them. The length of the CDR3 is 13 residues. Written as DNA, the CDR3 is TGTGCCAGCAGTTTAGGTACAGCCACCCCAATTTACTTC. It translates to CASSLGTATPIYF.